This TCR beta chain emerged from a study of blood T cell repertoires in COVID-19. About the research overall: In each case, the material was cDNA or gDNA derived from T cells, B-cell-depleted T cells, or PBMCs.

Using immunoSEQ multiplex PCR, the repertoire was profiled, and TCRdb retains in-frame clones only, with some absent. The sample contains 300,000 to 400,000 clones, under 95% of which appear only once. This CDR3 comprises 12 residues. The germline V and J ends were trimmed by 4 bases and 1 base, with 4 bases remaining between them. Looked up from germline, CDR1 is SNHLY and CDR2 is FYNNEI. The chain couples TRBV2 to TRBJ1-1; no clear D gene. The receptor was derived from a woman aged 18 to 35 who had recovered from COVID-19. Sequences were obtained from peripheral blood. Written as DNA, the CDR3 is TGTGCCAGCAGTGCACAGAACACTGAAGCTTTCTTT. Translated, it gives CASSAQNTEAFF. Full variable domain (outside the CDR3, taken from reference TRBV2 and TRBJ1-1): EPEVTQTPSHQVTQMGQEVILRCVPISNHLYFYWYRQILGQKVEFLVSFYNNEISEKSEIFDDQFSVERPDGSNFTLKIRSTKLEDSAMYFCASSAQNTEAFFGQGTRLTVV.